Shown below are 2 T cell receptor beta chains from a single sample sequenced in a study of blood T cell repertoires in COVID-19. The repertoire was sequenced with immunoSEQ multiplex PCR; TCRdb's copy has only in-frame clones and lacks some. The sample has under 200,000 clones, around 74% seen once. The source material was peripheral blood. Every receptor here comes from a man between 65 and 85 years old with acute or convalescent COVID-19.

The J gene is TRBJ2-1, the V gene TRBV6-5; 9 bases are a match to TRBD2. The CDR3 has 14 residues. CDR1 and CDR2 (germline): MNHEY, SVGAGI. V gave up 4 bases and J gave up 7 bases; unmatched junction bases: 5. CDR3 loop: CASSSAGGRNEQFF. The DNA of the CDR3 is TGTGCCAGCAGTTCGGCGGGAGGGCGGAATGAGCAGTTCTTC.

The chain joins TRBV6-5 to TRBJ1-1; 8 bases agree with TRBD1. The CDR3 is made up of 13 amino acids. Looked up from germline, CDR1 is MNHEY and CDR2 is SVGAGI. V lost 2 bases, J lost 6 bases, and 2 bases stayed unmatched. The CDR3 sequence: CASSYMTGAEAFF. DNA of the CDR3: TGTGCCAGCAGTTACATGACAGGGGCTGAAGCTTTCTTT.